Below, 26 T cell receptor beta chains from the same sample are listed, as sequenced in a study of cytomegalovirus exposure and HLA in healthy donors. It was with 60 Vbeta and 13 Jbeta primers that the PCR ran. Produced via immunoSEQ multiplex PCR; TCRdb's table is partial and in-frame only. Of approximately 190,000 clones listed, around 84% are singletons. The specimen sequenced was PBMCs. The receptors were gathered from a middle-aged man in good health and CMV-seropositive.

This clone has a single count. The chain uses TRBV28 and TRBJ2-2; the match to TRBD2 covers 7 bases. Germline CDR1 reads MDHEN; CDR2 reads SYDVKM. This CDR3 comprises 13 residues. V lost 6 bases to trimming and J lost 6 bases; unmatched junction nucleotides: 4. This chain's CDR3 is CASSSAGAGELFF. The CDR3 nucleotides are TGTGCCAGCAGCTCCGCGGGAGCCGGGGAGCTGTTTTTT.

This clone was seen only a few times. The J gene is TRBJ1-1, the V gene TRBV10-3; a weak D match, TRBD1 (6 bases). The CDR3 consists of 13 residues. The germline V gene encodes CDR1 ENHRY and CDR2 SYGVKD. V lost 6 bases, J lost 1 base, and 9 bases lay in between. CDR3 protein: CAISDRSNTEAFF. In DNA form, the CDR3 reads TGTGCCATCAGCGACAGGTCGAACACTGAAGCTTTCTTT.

The count of this clone is one. The CDR3 spells CASSKRGLAQETQYF. The DNA for the CDR3 is TGTGCCAGCAGTAAGAGGGGCCTAGCGCAAGAGACCCAGTACTTC. The chain links TRBV6-1 to TRBJ2-5, with D possibly TRBD2 on 6 matching bases. The CDR3 spans 15 residues. V dropped 5 bases and J dropped 2 bases, with 15 bases sitting between them. Germline V gene data show CDR1 as MNHNS and CDR2 as SASEGT.

The CDR3: CASRSGTAYEQYF. The CDR3, as DNA: TGTGCCAGCAGAAGCGGGACGGCCTACGAGCAGTACTTC. The chain has TRBV6-1 and TRBJ2-7, with TRBD2 matching over 7 bases. V lost 6 bases, J lost 2 bases, and 4 bases stayed unmatched. This CDR3 has 13 amino acids. Germline CDR1 is MNHNS and CDR2 is SASEGT.

This clone has only a few counts. The rearrangement joins TRBV9 to TRBJ1-2; D is ambiguous. CDR1 and CDR2 (germline): SGDLS, YYNGEE. The CDR3 loop spans 14 amino acids. The V end was cut by 6 bases, the J end by 4 bases, with 16 bases between. The CDR3 nucleotides are TGTGCCAGCACCCCCTGGGGAGATCTCTATGGCTACACCTTC. It encodes CASTPWGDLYGYTF.

This chain uses TRBV7-6 with TRBJ2-5; weak D call: TRBD1 (5 bases). Between the trimmed V and J ends, which lost 2 bases and 5 bases, there was a span of 18 bases. CDR1 and CDR2 from the germline V gene are SGHVS and FNYEAQ. The CDR3 is 16 residues long. The CDR3 DNA reads as TGTGCCAGCAGCTTATCACGGCAGGGAAGGGGTGAGACCCAGTACTTC. Protein product: CASSLSRQGRGETQYF.

About this clone: Other DNA sequences in this specimen translate into the identical CDR3. The chain couples TRBV6-1 to TRBJ2-3; D is unclear. The CDR3 is made up of 12 amino acids. From germline, CDR1 is MNHNS and CDR2 SASEGT. V gave up 5 bases and J gave up 2 bases, with 5 bases separating them. The CDR3 is CASSRDTDTQYF. Here the CDR3 DNA reads TGTGCCAGCAGTAGAGACACAGATACGCAGTATTTT.

This chain joins TRBV7-9 and TRBJ2-1, with D possibly TRBD2 on 5 matching bases. Germline CDR1 and CDR2: SEHNR and FQNEAQ (reference sequence). V shed 1 base and J shed 5 bases, with 9 bases lying between them. The CDR3 contains 14 residues. The CDR3 sequence: CASSLGGGDNEQFF. The CDR3 region has the DNA TGTGCCAGCAGCTTAGGCGGAGGAGACAATGAGCAGTTCTTC.

This chain uses TRBV18 with TRBJ2-4; 10 bases agree with TRBD1. The J segment lost 10 bases and the V segment lost 0 bases, leaving 9 bases of the junction unmatched. CDR1 and CDR2 (germline): KGHSH, LQKENI. This CDR3 has 16 residues. The CDR3 sequence is CASSPPAWTGGGIQYF. CDR3 nucleotides: TGTGCCAGCTCACCACCGGCCTGGACAGGGGGTGGAATTCAGTACTTC.

This clone was picked up one time. V gene TRBV11-3 combines with J gene TRBJ2-1; tentatively, D is TRBD2 (6 bases). The CDR3 is 15 residues long. Looked up from germline, CDR1 is SGHNT and CDR2 is YENEEA. V lost 5 bases, J lost 0 bases, and 11 bases lay in between. The CDR3 here is CASSPGSSSYNEQFF. For the CDR3, the DNA is TGTGCCAGCAGCCCCGGGAGTAGCTCCTACAATGAGCAGTTCTTC.

The chain combines TRBV28 with TRBJ2-1, with no clear D. The CDR3 contains 12 residues. Trimming took 4 bases from V and 9 from J, leaving 10 bases between them. Germline CDR1 and CDR2: MDHEN and SYDVKM. The CDR3 DNA sequence: TGTGCCAGCAGTTCCTTTACGGGTGAGCAGTTCTTC. Amino acid sequence: CASSSFTGEQFF. Complete variable domain (other parts from reference TRBV28 and TRBJ2-1): DVKVTQSSRYLVKRTGEKVFLECVQDMDHENMFWYRQDPGLGLRLIYFSYDVKMKEKGDIPEGYSVSREKKERFSLILESASTNQTSMYLCASSSFTGEQFFGPGTRLTVL.

The V and J genes are TRBV28 and TRBJ1-2; no clear D gene. Germline CDR1 reads MDHEN; CDR2 reads SYDVKM. V lost 4 bases, J lost 4 bases, and 4 bases lay in between. The CDR3 runs 11 residues. The CDR3 here is CASSSLYGYTF. In DNA form, the CDR3 reads TGTGCCAGCAGTTCTCTCTATGGCTACACCTTC.

This sequence joins TRBV14 and TRBJ1-2; D call uncertain. The V gene's germline CDR1 is SGHDN and CDR2 FVKESK. This CDR3 is 13 amino acids long. Trimming cost V 4 bases and J 3 bases, with 9 bases left between them. The CDR3 loop reads CASSPNRDYGYTF. The CDR3 DNA reads as TGTGCCAGCAGCCCTAATCGGGACTATGGCTACACCTTC.

The table lists this clone with a count of one. The chain joins TRBV7-9 to TRBJ2-4; TRBD1 might be the D (5 bases). Between the trimmed V and J ends, which lost 4 bases and 1 base, there was a span of 17 bases. Germline V gene data show CDR1 as SEHNR and CDR2 as FQNEAQ (reference sequence). The CDR3 is made up of 17 amino acids. This chain's CDR3 is CASSSPGLVEAKNIQYF. The CDR3 DNA reads as TGTGCCAGCAGCTCACCAGGGTTGGTTGAGGCCAAAAACATTCAGTACTTC.

The V call is TRBV5-1, the J call TRBJ2-7; 7 bases are a match to TRBD1. Germline CDR1 SGHRS, CDR2 YFSETQ. V was clipped by 0 bases and J by 2 bases; unmatched bases: 5. The CDR3 totals 15 residues. The CDR3 region is CASSLAGTDAYEQYF. DNA of the CDR3: TGCGCCAGCAGCTTGGCTGGGACAGATGCCTACGAGCAGTACTTC. The whole variable domain, remainder taken from reference TRBV5-1 and TRBJ2-7, is KAGVTQTPRYLIKTRGQQVTLSCSPISGHRSVSWYQQTPGQGLQFLFEYFSETQRNKGNFPGRFSGRQFSNSRSEMNVSTLELGDSALYLCASSLAGTDAYEQYFGPGTRLTVT.

This chain joins TRBV5-5 and TRBJ2-3, with 11 positions matching TRBD2. CDR1 SGHKS and CDR2 YYEKEE come from the germline V gene (reference sequence). The V and J ends lost 1 base and 8 bases, in that order; junction bases with no gene match: 12. The CDR3 is 17 amino acids. DNA for the CDR3: TGTGCCAGCAGCTTGCTCGACTTAGCGGGGGGGACGGGTACGCAGTATTTT. Translating gives CASSLLDLAGGTGTQYF.

The chain links TRBV29-1 to TRBJ2-7; 11 bases agree with TRBD1. Per the germline V gene, CDR1 is SQVTM and CDR2 is ANQGSEA. Unmatched junction bases numbered 3, after V lost 5 bases and J lost 3 bases. CDR3 length equals 13 residues. The CDR3 here is CSVSGTGGYEQYF. Here the CDR3 DNA reads TGCAGCGTTTCCGGGACAGGGGGCTACGAGCAGTACTTC.

V and J are TRBV7-3 and TRBJ2-2, with 7 bases that match TRBD1. The CDR3 is 16 residues long. Germline assignment: CDR1 SGHTA and CDR2 FQGTGA. The ends lost 2 bases at V and 0 bases at J; junction bases unmatched: 3. In DNA, the CDR3 is TGTGCCAGCAGCTTAGCCGGGACAGCGAACACCGGGGAGCTGTTTTTT. It is translated as CASSLAGTANTGELFF.

This clone was recorded once. The J gene is TRBJ1-5, the V gene TRBV5-5, with TRBD1 matching over 11 bases. This CDR3 has 16 amino acids. With 4 bases clipped from V and 5 bases from J, the junction kept 8 bases outside the gene matches. Germline V lookup: CDR1 SGHKS, CDR2 YYEKEE (reference sequence). CDR3 bases: TGTGCCAGCAGCCGCTCCGGGACAGGGGGTTATCAGCCCCAGCATTTT. Translated: CASSRSGTGGYQPQHF.

This clone appeared once. The J gene is TRBJ2-6, the V gene TRBV5-6; 11 bases match TRBD1. Germline loops: CDR1 SGHDT, CDR2 YYEEEE. With V trimmed by 4 bases and J by 1 base, 7 bases remained unmatched. The length of the CDR3 is 18 residues. The CDR3 coding sequence is TGTGCCAGCAGCCCCGGGACAGGGGGGATATCTGGGGCCAACGTCCTGACTTTC. The encoded protein is CASSPGTGGISGANVLTF.

V and J are TRBV2 and TRBJ2-2, with D perhaps TRBD1 (6 bases). The CDR3 runs to 14 residues. Germline assignment: CDR1 SNHLY and CDR2 FYNNEI. The V end lost 7 bases, the J end lost 2 bases, and 11 bases lay between the germline ends. Here the CDR3 DNA reads TGTGCCAGCAAAACGGACAGAAACACCGGGGAGCTGTTTTTT. This encodes CASKTDRNTGELFF. Full variable domain (outside the CDR3, taken from reference TRBV2 and TRBJ2-2): EPEVTQTPSHQVTQMGQEVILRCVPISNHLYFYWYRQILGQKVEFLVSFYNNEISEKSEIFDDQFSVERPDGSNFTLKIRSTKLEDSAMYFCASKTDRNTGELFFGEGSRLTVL.

The rearrangement joins TRBV7-2 to TRBJ2-7, with D hard to call. The germline CDR1 and CDR2 sequences are SGHTA and FQGNSA. CDR3 size: 13 residues. The germline V and J ends were trimmed by 7 bases and 4 bases, with 14 bases remaining between them. For the CDR3, the DNA is TGTGCCAGCACCTCAGCTGGGCCGTACGAGCAGTACTTC. Translating gives CASTSAGPYEQYF.

This chain links TRBV7-9 with TRBJ2-1, with 11 bases fitting TRBD1. J gave up 7 bases and V 5 bases, and 7 bases lay outside the gene matches. The CDR3 contains 15 residues. Germline V gene data show CDR1 as SEHNR and CDR2 as FQNEAQ (reference sequence). CDR3 sequence reads: CASSQGQGEINEQFF. The CDR3 bases are TGTGCCAGCAGCCAGGGACAGGGGGAGATTAATGAGCAGTTCTTC.

The chain couples TRBV5-8 to TRBJ1-4, with 8 bases fitting TRBD1. V gave up 5 bases and J gave up 0 bases; unmatched junction bases: 6. The germline V gene has CDR1 SGHTS and CDR2 YDEGEE. The CDR3 is made up of 16 amino acids. For the CDR3, the DNA is TGTGCCAGCAGTCCGGGACAGGATACAACTAATGAAAAACTGTTTTTT. Its translation is CASSPGQDTTNEKLFF.

The chain couples TRBV5-1 to TRBJ1-2; the D gene is possibly TRBD1 (5 bases). Trimming stripped 0 bases from V and 1 base from J, with 10 bases between. There are 15 residues in the CDR3. Germline V lookup: CDR1 SGHRS, CDR2 YFSETQ. The CDR3 spells CASSLEQAYNYGYTF. CDR3 sequence (DNA): TGCGCCAGCAGCTTGGAACAGGCATATAACTATGGCTACACCTTC.

The CDR3 region has the DNA TGTGCCAGCAGTTACCGAAACGGGGGAGAAAAACTGTTTTTT. This sequence encodes CASSYRNGGEKLFF. The gene calls are TRBV6-5 and TRBJ1-4, with a possible D match to TRBD1 (5 bases). V lost 2 bases and J lost 8, with 12 bases in between. The CDR3 is 14 residues long. Germline lookup yields CDR1 MNHEY and CDR2 SVGAGI.